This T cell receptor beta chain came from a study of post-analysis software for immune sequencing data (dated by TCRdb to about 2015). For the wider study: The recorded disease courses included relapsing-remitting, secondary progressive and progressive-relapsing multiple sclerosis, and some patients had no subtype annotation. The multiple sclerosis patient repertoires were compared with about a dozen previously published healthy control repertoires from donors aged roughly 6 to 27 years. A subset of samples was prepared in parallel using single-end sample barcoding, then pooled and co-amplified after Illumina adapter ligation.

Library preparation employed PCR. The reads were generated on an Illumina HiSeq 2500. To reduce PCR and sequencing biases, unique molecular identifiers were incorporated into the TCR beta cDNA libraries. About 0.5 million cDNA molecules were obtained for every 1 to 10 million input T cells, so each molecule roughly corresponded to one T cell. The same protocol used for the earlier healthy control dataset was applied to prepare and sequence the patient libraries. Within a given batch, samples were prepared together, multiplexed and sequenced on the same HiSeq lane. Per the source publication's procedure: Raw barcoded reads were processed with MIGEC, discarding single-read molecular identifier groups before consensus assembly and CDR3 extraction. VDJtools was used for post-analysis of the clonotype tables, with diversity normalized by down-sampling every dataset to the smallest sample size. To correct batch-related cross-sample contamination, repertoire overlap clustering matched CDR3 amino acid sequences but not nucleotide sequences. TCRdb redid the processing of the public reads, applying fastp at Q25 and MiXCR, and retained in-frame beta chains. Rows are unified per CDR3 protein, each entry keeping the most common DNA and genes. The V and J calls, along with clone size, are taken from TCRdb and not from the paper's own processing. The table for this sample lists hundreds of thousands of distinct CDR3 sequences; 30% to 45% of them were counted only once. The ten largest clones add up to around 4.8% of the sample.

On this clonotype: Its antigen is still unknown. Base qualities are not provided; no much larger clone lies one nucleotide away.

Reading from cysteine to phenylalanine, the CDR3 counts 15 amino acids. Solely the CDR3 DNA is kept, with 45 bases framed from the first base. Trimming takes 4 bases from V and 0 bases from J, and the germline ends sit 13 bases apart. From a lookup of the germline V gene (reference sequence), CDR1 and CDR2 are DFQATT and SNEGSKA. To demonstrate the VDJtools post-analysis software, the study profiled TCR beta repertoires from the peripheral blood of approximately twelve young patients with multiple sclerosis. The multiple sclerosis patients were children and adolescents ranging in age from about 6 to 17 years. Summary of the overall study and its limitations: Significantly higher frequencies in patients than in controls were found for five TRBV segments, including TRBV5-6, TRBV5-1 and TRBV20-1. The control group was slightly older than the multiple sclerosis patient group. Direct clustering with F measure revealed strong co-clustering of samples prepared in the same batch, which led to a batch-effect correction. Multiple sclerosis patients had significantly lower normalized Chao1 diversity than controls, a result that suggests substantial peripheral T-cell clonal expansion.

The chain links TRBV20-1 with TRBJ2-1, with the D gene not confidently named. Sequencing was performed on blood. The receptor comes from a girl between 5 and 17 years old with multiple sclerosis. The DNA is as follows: TGCAGTGCTATCGAGGTCACGAGCTCCTACAATGAGCAGTTCTTC. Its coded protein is CSAIEVTSSYNEQFF.